The present entry profiles one T cell receptor (beta chain) with its context. Measured with immunoSEQ multiplex PCR; TCRdb has only the in-frame clones, and not every one. Among 8,000 or so clones listed, roughly 96% were seen once. This specimen comes from a study of T cell clonotyping in hematopoietic cell transplantation. Germline CDR1 and CDR2: ENHRY and SYGVKD. The CDR3 loop spans 18 amino acids. V was pared by 3 bases and J by 1 base, with 7 bases of the junction left unmatched. The TCR originated in a male patient aged 40-55 years who had an allogeneic stem cell transplant from a related donor, so the T cells may come from the graft donor. Some clones in this sample may be carry-over from other donors' samples. The chain carries TRBV10-3 and TRBJ2-6, with 9 positions matching TRBD1. The sample here was PBMCs, taken 30 days after allogeneic stem cell transplant. CDR3 region: CAISDGTGIFSGANVLTF. The CDR3 region has the DNA TGTGCCATCAGTGACGGGACAGGGATTTTTTCTGGGGCCAACGTCCTGACTTTC.